What follows are 11 T cell receptor beta chains derived from one specimen sequenced in a study of spatial heterogeneity in lung cancer. TCRdb re-analysed the 5' RACE reads in MiXCR, keeping a single row per CDR3 protein. The repertoire has about 13,000 distinct CDR3 sequences, about 3.9% of them found once; the top ten carry 45%. Time point given: sample taken at primary tumor resection. Without sorting, whole RNA was sequenced from tumor, nontumor lung or frozen PBMC. Here the sequenced sample was PBMCs, taken at surgery. Receptors originate from a male donor with early-stage non-small cell lung cancer.

This clonotype is classed as medium-sized (0.01 to 0.1%). The library was designed around alpha chains, so this beta chain is a stray read whose abundance carries little weight. The rearrangement joins TRBV20-1 to TRBJ2-3; the D is unclear. Trimming cost V 0 bases and J 4 bases, with 11 bases left between them. Germline assignment: CDR1 DFQATT and CDR2 SNEGSKA (reference sequence). This CDR3 is 14 amino acids long. The CDR3 is CSARDVSDADTQYF. In DNA, the CDR3 is TGCAGTGCTAGAGATGTCAGCGACGCAGATACGCAGTATTTT.

This clonotype was counted many times. This beta chain is an off-target read within a library intended for alpha chains, so its frequency means little. This rearrangement joins TRBV20-1 to TRBJ1-1; a weak D match, TRBD1 (6 bases). V lost 6 bases and J lost 5, with 10 bases in between. The germline V gene encodes CDR1 DFQATT and CDR2 SNEGSKA (reference sequence). The length of the CDR3 is 11 residues. The CDR3 here is CSADGTTEAFF. Written as DNA, the CDR3 is TGCAGTGCGGATGGGACAACTGAAGCTTTCTTT.

This clonotype was seen ten or more times. This beta chain is a stray read from a library made for alpha chains; its abundance is not meaningful. The rearrangement uses TRBV4-3 and TRBJ1-2; the D gene is possibly TRBD1 (6 bases). This CDR3 is 15 amino acids long. CDR1 is LGHNA and CDR2 is YSLEER in the germline V gene. V lost 4 bases and J lost 5, with 17 bases in between. The CDR3 sequence is CASSPQAGGGYGYTF. For the CDR3, the DNA is TGCGCCAGCAGCCCCCAAGCGGGGGGCGGGTATGGCTACACCTTC.

This clonotype was recorded at least ten times. This beta chain is a stray read from a library made for alpha chains; its abundance is not meaningful. The J gene is TRBJ1-1, the V gene TRBV20-1; maybe TRBD1 (6 bases). CDR1 and CDR2 from the germline V gene are DFQATT and SNEGSKA (reference sequence). This CDR3 has 13 residues. V was clipped by 6 bases and J by 0 bases, with 11 bases between them. The CDR3 reads CSAGQSMNTEAFF. The CDR3 DNA sequence: TGCAGTGCCGGACAGTCCATGAACACTGAAGCTTTCTTT.

About this clonotype itself: This beta chain is a stray sequence in a library constructed for alpha chains; its clone size is not meaningful. The V gene is TRBV4-3, the J gene TRBJ1-5; 7 bases match TRBD1. Looked up from germline, CDR1 is LGHNA and CDR2 is YSLEER. After removal of 0 bases from V and 2 bases from J, the junction contained 1 base not matched to a gene. The CDR3 has 15 residues. CDR3 coding DNA: TGCGCCAGCAGCCAAGATGGACAGGGCAATCAGCCCCAGCATTTT. It translates to CASSQDGQGNQPQHF.

A word on this clonotype: As an off-target read in a library built for alpha chains, this beta chain has a frequency of little significance. The CDR3 reads CASSSRVGPVETQYF. The CDR3 DNA follows: TGTGCCAGCAGTTCCCGCGTAGGTCCAGTAGAGACCCAGTACTTC. This rearrangement joins TRBV12-3 or TRBV12-4 to TRBJ2-5; D remains unclear. There are 15 residues in the CDR3. Deletions cut 4 bases from V and 4 bases from J, with 16 bases between.

For this clonotype: This beta chain appears as a stray read in a library generated for alpha chains; its size is not informative. The gene calls are TRBV4-3 and TRBJ2-7; TRBD1 matches at 10 bases. CDR3 length equals 16 residues. The V and J ends lost 0 bases and 2 bases, in that order; junction bases with no gene match: 4. The germline CDR1 and CDR2 sequences are LGHNA and YSLEER. The CDR3, as DNA: TGCGCCAGCAGCCAAGATTGGACAGGGGGGGCCTACGAGCAGTACTTC. Amino acid sequence: CASSQDWTGGAYEQYF.

This clonotype was observed at least ten times. This beta chain is an unintended read in a library built for alpha chains; its size means little. This rearrangement joins TRBV7-2 to TRBJ2-1; TRBD2 matches 9 bases. Unmatched junction bases numbered 4, after V lost 5 bases and J lost 8 bases. The CDR3 has 13 amino acids. Germline V gene data show CDR1 as SGHTA and CDR2 as FQGNSA. The CDR3 sequence is CASSPRTSDEQFF. As DNA, the CDR3 is TGTGCCAGCAGCCCCCGGACTAGCGATGAGCAGTTCTTC.

In this sample, this clonotype turned up many times. This beta chain slipped into a library made for alpha chains as a stray read, so its size is not meaningful. The chain recombines TRBV7-6 with TRBJ1-5; D ambiguous. The V end lost 1 base, the J end lost 0 bases, and 7 bases lay between the germline ends. The CDR3 sequence is 15 residues long. The germline gives CDR1 SGHVS, CDR2 FNYEAQ. CDR3: CASSLGGNSNQPQHF. The CDR3 DNA sequence: TGTGCCAGCAGCTTAGGTGGAAATAGCAATCAGCCCCAGCATTTT.

There are a few counts of this clonotype. This beta chain came through as a stray read in a library set up for alpha chains, and its size says little. CDR3 sequence reads: CASSRALSGEQYF. As DNA, the CDR3 is TGTGCCAGCAGTCGGGCCCTCTCGGGGGAGCAGTACTTC. The chain joins TRBV14 to TRBJ2-7; a possible D gene is TRBD2 (5 bases). The CDR3 loop spans 13 amino acids. CDR1 and CDR2 (germline): SGHDN, FVKESK. V dropped 6 bases and J dropped 7 bases, with 16 bases sitting between them.

This clonotype has a count of ten or more. Found in a library prepared for alpha chains, this beta chain is an off-target read, and its abundance has little meaning. This sequence joins TRBV29-1 and TRBJ1-1; a possible D gene is TRBD1 (6 bases). Germline V gene sequence: CDR1 SQVTM, CDR2 ANQGSEA. The CDR3 has 15 residues. Trimming took off 7 bases at V and 4 bases at J, with 22 bases between the two ends. The CDR3 sequence is CSGVDTGARGTEAFF. In DNA, the CDR3 is TGCAGCGGCGTTGACACGGGGGCCCGCGGCACTGAAGCTTTCTTT. Looking up the rest from reference TRBV29-1 and TRBJ1-1 gives the full variable domain: SAVISQKPSRDICQRGTSLTIQCQVDSQVTMMFWYRQQPGQSLTLIATANQGSEATYESGFVIDKFPISRPNLTFSTLTVSNMSPEDSSIYLCSGVDTGARGTEAFFGQGTRLTVV.